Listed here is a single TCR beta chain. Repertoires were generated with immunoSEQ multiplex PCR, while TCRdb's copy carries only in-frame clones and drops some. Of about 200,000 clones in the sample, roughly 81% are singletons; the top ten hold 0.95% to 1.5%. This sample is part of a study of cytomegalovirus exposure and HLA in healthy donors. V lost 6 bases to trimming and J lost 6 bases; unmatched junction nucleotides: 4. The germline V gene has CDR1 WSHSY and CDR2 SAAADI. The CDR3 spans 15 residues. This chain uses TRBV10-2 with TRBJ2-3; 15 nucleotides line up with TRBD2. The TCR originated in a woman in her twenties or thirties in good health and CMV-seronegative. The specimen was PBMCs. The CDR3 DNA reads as TGCGCCAGCAGCCTGGGGACTAGCGGGGGGGATACGCAGTATTTT. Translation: CASSLGTSGGDTQYF.